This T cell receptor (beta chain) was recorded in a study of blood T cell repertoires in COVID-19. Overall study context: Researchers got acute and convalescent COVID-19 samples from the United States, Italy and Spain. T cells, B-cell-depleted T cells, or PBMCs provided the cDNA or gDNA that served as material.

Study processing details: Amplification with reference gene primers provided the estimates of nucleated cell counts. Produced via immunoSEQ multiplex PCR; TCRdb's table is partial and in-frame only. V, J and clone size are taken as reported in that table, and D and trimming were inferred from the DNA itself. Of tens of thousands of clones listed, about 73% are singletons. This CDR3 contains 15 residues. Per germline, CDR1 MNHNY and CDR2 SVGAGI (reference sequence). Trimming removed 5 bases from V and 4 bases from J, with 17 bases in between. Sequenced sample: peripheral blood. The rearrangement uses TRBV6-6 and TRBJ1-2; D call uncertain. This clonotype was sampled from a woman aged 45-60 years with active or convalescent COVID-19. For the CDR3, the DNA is TGTGCCAGCAGTACTTTGGGGAGTTTTAGCTATGGCTACACCTTC. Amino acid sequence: CASSTLGSFSYGYTF.